The source of this T cell receptor beta chain is a study of blood T cell repertoires in COVID-19 (dated by TCRdb to 2020 to 2022). Regarding the research as a whole: Collaborator samples came from the United States, Italy and Spain and covered acute and convalescent phases of COVID-19. The material from the prospective study consisted of cDNA or gDNA derived from T cells, B-cell-depleted T cells, or PBMCs. Subjects who had been exposed to COVID-19, were actively infected with it, or had recovered from it provided the deeply sampled blood TCRbeta repertoires that made up the dataset. A freely available public database, intended as a resource for researchers studying the immune response to SARS-CoV-2, is where the repertoires were released. Samples were obtained from the ongoing ImmuneRACE study (first 160 participants) and from 1,254 subjects provided by 6 global collaborators. Nearly every sample came with metadata listing a de-identified subject ID, COVID-19 status, age in years and sex. Where available, HLA class I and class II types were taken from metadata supplied by the sample provider and were not determined by assay-based typing. What the authors observed across the whole study: The quantity of clinical and demographic metadata differed by source and by participant and was supplied without curation.

Samples from volunteer blood donors who had recovered from COVID-19 were contributed by a second Seattle source. Collaborating institutions collected whole blood in K2EDTA tubes following their own protocols. For TCRbeta analysis, collaborator samples were shipped as frozen whole blood, as isolated PBMCs, or as DNA extracted from either sample type. TCRbeta CDR3 regions were amplified from genomic DNA using the immunoSEQ Assay, a bias-controlled multiplex PCR. The study's own analysis went as follows. The number of nucleated cells in each sample was estimated from the amplification of reference gene primers within the assay. To quantify the absolute abundance of each unique TCRbeta CDR3 rearrangement, sequence reads were collapsed and filtered. For each sample, productive Simpson clonality was calculated as the square root of Simpson's diversity index over productive rearrangements. TCRdb obtained this table from immuneACCESS and retained in-frame rearrangements with V and J assigned. These tables miss some clones; where compared with another copy, unresolved V genes account for less than half of the shortfall, and the remainder is unexplained. V and J calls and clone size follow that table, whereas D and trimming were derived from the DNA. The sample table holds around 370,000 clones, of which more than 75% were seen once. 2.5% to 4% of the sample lies in the top ten.

Concerning this clone itself: Its antigen is not yet known. No qualities accompany the bases; no much larger clone lies one base away.

In the germline V gene, CDR1 corresponds to SGHAT and CDR2 to FQNNGV. V and J are trimmed by 3 bases and 6 bases, and the gene matches miss 11 bases of the junction. The CDR3 contains 16 residues, cysteine and phenylalanine counted. The CDR3 DNA has 48 bases and is translated from base 1. The origin of this receptor is a woman under 30 who had recovered from COVID-19. This chain joins TRBV11-2 to TRBJ2-1, with 7 junctional bases fitting TRBD2. Source material: peripheral blood. CDR3 protein: CASSFWGGGPGNEQFF. The nucleotide sequence reads TGTGCCAGCAGCTTTTGGGGGGGAGGGCCTGGCAATGAGCAGTTCTTC.